The clone carrying this T cell receptor (beta chain) was detected ten times or more. Its antigen remains unknown. It was through 5'RACE template switching that TCR cDNA was made, with a universal primer site and UMIs added. One entry per CDR3 protein, called by TCRdb with MiXCR from the 5' RACE reads. The sample yields just over 250,000 distinct CDR3 sequences, around 4.9% seen once. V lost 0 bases to trimming and J lost 3 bases, with 10 bases between them. CDR1 is SGHDT and CDR2 is YYEEEE in the germline V gene. The CDR3 has 14 residues. The entry originates in a study of T cells after yellow fever vaccination. Findings of the study overall: Only a small proportion of the clonotypes turned up in both the CD4 and the CD8 compartments, likely arising from convergent recombination. Re-detected after boosting: most primary clones, 96% of CD4 and about 89% of CD8. Weaker, the secondary response had a peak occurring faster, on day 5 versus 15.

Material: CD4+ T cells sorted from PBMCs, obtained on the day of the yellow fever booster vaccination. The chain carries TRBV5-6 and TRBJ2-7; D unresolved. The clonotype was recovered from a man younger than 35 who received the YFV17D yellow fever vaccine. As DNA, the CDR3 is TGTGCCAGCAGCTTGGGGCCATCCAACTACGAGCAGTACTTC. Translation: CASSLGPSNYEQYF.